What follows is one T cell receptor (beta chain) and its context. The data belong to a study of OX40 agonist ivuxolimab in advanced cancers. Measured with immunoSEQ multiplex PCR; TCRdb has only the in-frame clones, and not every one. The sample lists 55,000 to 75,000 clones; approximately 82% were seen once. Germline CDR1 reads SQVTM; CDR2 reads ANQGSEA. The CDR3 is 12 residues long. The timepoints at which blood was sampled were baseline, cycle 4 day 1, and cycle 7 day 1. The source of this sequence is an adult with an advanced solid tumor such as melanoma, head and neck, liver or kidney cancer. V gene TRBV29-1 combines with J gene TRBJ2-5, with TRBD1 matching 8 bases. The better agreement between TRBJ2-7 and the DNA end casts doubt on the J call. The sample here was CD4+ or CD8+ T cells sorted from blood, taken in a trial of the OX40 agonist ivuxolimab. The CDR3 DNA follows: TGCAGCGCCCGAACAGGGGGATACGAGCAGTACTTC. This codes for CSARTGGYEQYF.